The clone carrying this T cell receptor (beta chain) was picked up one time. Libraries were prepared by immunoSEQ multiplex PCR; TCRdb keeps only in-frame clonotypes and omits some of them. The sample holds over 200,000 clones, about four fifths seen once. The J segment lost 0 bases and the V segment lost 5 bases, leaving 3 bases of the junction unmatched. Looked up from germline, CDR1 is SGHTA and CDR2 is FQGTGA. The CDR3 length is 14 residues. The record originates from a study of blood T cell repertoires in COVID-19. Study summary: Donors in the United States, Italy and Spain gave samples during acute or convalescent COVID-19.

What the recovered Cohort 3 donors had was two negative PCRs, clearance, or symptom resolution. This TCR came from a man aged 55-75 years who had recovered from COVID-19. Specimen: PBMCs or T cells enriched from blood (not recorded which). The V call is TRBV7-3, the J call TRBJ1-1; 7 nucleotides line up with TRBD1. This CDR3 reads CASSPTGMNTEAFF. In DNA, the CDR3 is TGTGCCAGCAGCCCGACAGGGATGAACACTGAAGCTTTCTTT.